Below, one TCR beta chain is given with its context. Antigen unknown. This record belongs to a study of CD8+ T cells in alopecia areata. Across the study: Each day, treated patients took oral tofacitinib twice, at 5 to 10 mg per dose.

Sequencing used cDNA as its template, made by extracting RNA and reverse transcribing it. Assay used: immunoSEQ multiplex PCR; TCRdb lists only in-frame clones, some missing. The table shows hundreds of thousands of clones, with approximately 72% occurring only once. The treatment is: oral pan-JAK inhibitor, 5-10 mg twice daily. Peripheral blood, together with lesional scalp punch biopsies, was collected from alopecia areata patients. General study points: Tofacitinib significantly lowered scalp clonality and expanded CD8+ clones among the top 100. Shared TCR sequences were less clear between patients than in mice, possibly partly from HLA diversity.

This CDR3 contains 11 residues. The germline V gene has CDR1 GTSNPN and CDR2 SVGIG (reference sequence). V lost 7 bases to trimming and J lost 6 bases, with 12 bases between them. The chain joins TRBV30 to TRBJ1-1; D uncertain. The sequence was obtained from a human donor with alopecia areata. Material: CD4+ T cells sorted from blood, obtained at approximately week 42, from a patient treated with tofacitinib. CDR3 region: CASLGNAEAFF. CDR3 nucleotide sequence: TGTGCCTCGCTAGGCAACGCTGAAGCTTTCTTT.